Below, 13 T cell receptor beta chains from the same sample are listed, as sequenced in a study of blood T cell repertoires in COVID-19. Profiled with immunoSEQ multiplex PCR; TCRdb holds only in-frame clones, not every one. In the table there are 330,000 or so clones, around 90% of which are singletons. The sequenced material came from peripheral blood. Receptor source: a woman aged 55 to 70 with COVID-19, enrolled during active disease.

The sample holds a few counts of this clone. This chain uses TRBV4-1 with TRBJ1-3; 9 bases fit TRBD1. This CDR3 has 18 amino acids. Per germline, CDR1 MGHRA and CDR2 YSYEKL. V trimming: 0 bases; J trimming: 7 bases; junction bases outside the gene matches: 13. The CDR3 sequence: CASSQDRRTGVSYNTIYF. The CDR3 coding sequence is TGCGCCAGCAGCCAAGATAGGCGGACAGGGGTTAGTTACAACACCATATATTTT.

This sequence joins TRBV2 and TRBJ1-1; D is unresolved. Between the trimmed V and J ends, which lost 2 bases and 6 bases, there was a span of 7 bases. CDR1 and CDR2 from the germline V gene are SNHLY and FYNNEI. The CDR3 runs to 12 residues. This chain's CDR3 is CASSESSAEAFF. CDR3 DNA: TGTGCCAGCAGTGAATCGAGTGCTGAAGCTTTCTTT.

This CDR3 reads CASSGRAGGYTEAFF. The CDR3 nucleotides read TGTGCCAGCAGCGGGAGGGCTGGGGGGTACACTGAAGCTTTCTTT. The rearrangement joins TRBV6-5 to TRBJ1-1; TRBD1 might be the D (5 bases). This CDR3 has 15 amino acids. V was shortened by 6 bases and J by 3 bases, with 17 bases between the two germline ends. Looked up from germline, CDR1 is MNHEY and CDR2 is SVGAGI.

CDR3 sequence (DNA): TGTGCCACCAGTGAGGGGACGGGGGGTAATCAGCCCCAGCATTTT. Its translation: CATSEGTGGNQPQHF. The gene calls are TRBV24-1 and TRBJ1-5, with D maybe TRBD1 (5 bases). The germline CDR1 and CDR2 sequences are KGHDR and SFDVKD. This CDR3 has 15 residues. The germline V and J ends were trimmed by 4 bases and 4 bases, with 13 bases remaining between them.

This clone appeared a few times. This chain joins TRBV7-9 and TRBJ1-1; D is unclear. The V gene lost 0 bases and the J gene lost 1 base, with 6 bases spanning the gap. The CDR3 totals 14 residues. Per the germline V gene, CDR1 is SEHNR and CDR2 is FQNEAQ (reference sequence). CDR3 loop: CASSLAGKNTEAFF. The DNA of the CDR3 is TGTGCCAGCAGCTTAGCGGGCAAGAACACTGAAGCTTTCTTT. Filled out from reference TRBV7-9 and TRBJ1-1, the complete variable domain reads DTGVSQNPRHKITKRGQNVTFRCDPISEHNRLYWYRQTLGQGPEFLTYFQNEAQLEKSRLLSDRFSAERPKGSFSTLEIQRTEQGDSAMYLCASSLAGKNTEAFFGQGTRLTVV.

J is TRBJ1-6 and V is TRBV3-1 (or the pseudogene TRBV3-2); 7 bases agree with TRBD1. The germline CDR1 and CDR2 sequences are LGHDT and YNNKEL (reference sequence). The CDR3 consists of 15 residues. V was pared by 4 bases and J by 7 bases, with 7 bases of the junction left unmatched. CDR3 coding DNA: TGTGCCAGCAGCCCCAGGGGGGCAAGGAATTCACCCCTCCACTTT. Its protein is CASSPRGARNSPLHF.

The CDR3 DNA follows: TGTGCCAGCAGCCCCCGGGGAGGGGGGAACACTGAAGCTTTCTTT. It specifies CASSPRGGGNTEAFF. The J gene is TRBJ1-1, the V gene TRBV7-9; TRBD1 might be the D (6 bases). The V gene's germline CDR1 is SEHNR and CDR2 FQNEAQ (reference sequence). V lost 5 bases, J lost 1 base, and 14 bases lay in between. The CDR3 has 15 residues.

The chain has TRBV4-2 and TRBJ1-4; D remains ambiguous. The CDR3 has 13 amino acids. Trimming stripped 1 base from V and 8 bases from J, with 8 bases between. The germline CDR1 and CDR2 sequences are LGHNA and YNFKEQ. Written as DNA, the CDR3 is TGTGCCAGCAGCCAAGGGGCACCCGAAAAACTGTTTTTT. Translated: CASSQGAPEKLFF.

V usage is TRBV11-3 and J usage is TRBJ1-6, with D perhaps TRBD1 (6 bases). The CDR3 consists of 16 residues. The V gene's germline CDR1 is SGHNT and CDR2 YENEEA. Trimming left V 1 base short and J 7 bases short, with 14 bases between. The CDR3 DNA reads TGTGCCAGCAGCTTAGTAGGGGGTACAGGAAATTCACCCCTCCACTTT. Translated, it gives CASSLVGGTGNSPLHF.

The CDR3: CASSWTVSGNTIYF. CDR3 DNA sequence: TGTGCCAGCAGCTGGACAGTCTCTGGAAACACCATATATTTT. The rearrangement joins TRBV7-9 to TRBJ1-3; D possibly corresponds to TRBD1 (6 bases). CDR1 is SEHNR and CDR2 is FQNEAQ in the germline V gene (reference sequence). Trimming cost V 4 bases and J 0 bases, with 7 bases left between them. This CDR3 region has 14 residues.

The sample holds one count of this clone. V gene TRBV2 combines with J gene TRBJ2-1; 10 positions match TRBD2. The CDR3 is 14 residues long. Per the germline V gene, CDR1 is SNHLY and CDR2 is FYNNEI. Germline trimming cut 8 bases from V and 15 bases from J; bases unmatched to any gene: 16. This CDR3 reads CASSRVERGGPGFF. CDR3 coding DNA: TGTGCCAGCTCGAGGGTCGAGCGGGGGGGCCCGGGGTTCTTC.

The rearrangement links TRBV5-5 to TRBJ1-1; possible D gene TRBD1, 5 bases. The germline gives CDR1 SGHKS, CDR2 YYEKEE (reference sequence). The CDR3 length is 12 residues. Trimming left V 3 bases short and J 11 bases short, with 14 bases between. The CDR3 coding sequence is TGTGCCAGCAGCTGGTGGGGCAGGGTCGCTTTCTTT. It codes for CASSWWGRVAFF.

The CDR3 DNA sequence: TGTGCCACTCACAACTCTGGAAACACCATATATTTT. It codes for CATHNSGNTIYF. J is TRBJ1-3 and V is TRBV12-3 or TRBV12-4; D is ambiguous. V was clipped by 10 bases and J by 0 bases, with 7 bases between them. CDR3 length: 12 amino acids.